This T cell receptor beta chain was found in a study of breast tumors, draining lymph nodes, adjacent tissues (dated by TCRdb to 2016 to 2018). Some background on the complete study: TCR beta repertoires were compared across tumor, adjacent nontumor tissue and axillary lymph nodes obtained from breast cancer patients. The study aimed to assess the relationships and possible T-cell exchange between tumor, surrounding tissue and draining lymph node repertoires in human breast cancer.

This clonotype was counted a few times. Its antigen specificity is not known. This could be a read error, since a much larger clone is one nucleotide away. Sequenced using an Illumina HiSeq 2000. TCR beta chain libraries were generated through multiplex PCR amplification. High-throughput sequencing was used to analyze the amplified TCR beta chain products. Starting from the raw public reads, TCRdb applied fastp trimming at Q25, assembled clones with MiXCR and retained in-frame beta chains. Rows are combined by CDR3 protein, so each entry shows the most common genes and DNA. The sample records 130,000 or so distinct CDR3 sequences, approximately 29% of which are singletons. The top ten hold roughly 2.3% of the sample. Study-level results and caveats: Tumor and nontumor tissue repertoires were found to be significantly more similar in luminal-like than in basal-like breast cancer. The conclusion that tumor T cells originate in lymph nodes was presented as consistent with a hypothesis rather than as directly demonstrated. Tumor T-cell repertoires showed less diversity than lymph node repertoires and more diversity than nontumor tissue repertoires, and tumor T-cell repertoires showed preferential V and J gene usage. The data were considered consistent with most tumor T cells being derived from the lymph node and subsequently expanding within tumor tissue.

The lymph node samples were taken from the axillary draining lymph nodes of breast cancer patients. The CDR3 numbers 15 residues from cysteine through phenylalanine. Only the CDR3 portion is preserved as DNA: 45 bases, with reading frame beginning at the first base. Per the germline V gene, SGHDN is the CDR1 and FVKESK is the CDR2. This sequence originates from a female donor with breast cancer. Some clones in this sample may be carry-over from other donors' samples. The sample consisted of axillary lymph node tissue. Here the chain combines TRBV14 and TRBJ2-5; the D gene is perhaps TRBD1 or TRBD2, as each covers 5 bases. The CDR3 is CASSPLLGPQETPYF. The nucleotides are TGTGCCAGCAGCCCACTTTTGGGACCCCAAGAGACCCCGTACTTC.